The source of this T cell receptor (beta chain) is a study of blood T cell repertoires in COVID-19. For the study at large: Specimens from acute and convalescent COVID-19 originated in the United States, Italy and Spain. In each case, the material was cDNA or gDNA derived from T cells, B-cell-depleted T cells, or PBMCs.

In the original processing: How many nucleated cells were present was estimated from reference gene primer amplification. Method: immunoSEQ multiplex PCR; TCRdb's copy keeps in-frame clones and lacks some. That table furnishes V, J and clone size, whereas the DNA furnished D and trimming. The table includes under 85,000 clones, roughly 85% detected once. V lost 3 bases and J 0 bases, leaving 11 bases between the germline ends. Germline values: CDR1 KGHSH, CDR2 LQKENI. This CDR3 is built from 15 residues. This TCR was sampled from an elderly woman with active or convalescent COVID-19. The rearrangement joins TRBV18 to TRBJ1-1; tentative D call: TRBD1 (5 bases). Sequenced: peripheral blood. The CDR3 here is CASSPSGLMNTEAFF. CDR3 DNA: TGTGCCAGCTCACCTTCGGGACTCATGAACACTGAAGCTTTCTTT.